A selection of T cell receptor beta chains follows, all from one sample in a study of blood T cell repertoires in COVID-19. Only in-frame clones appear in the TCRdb table, and some are missing; sequencing was by immunoSEQ multiplex PCR. This table holds 150,000 to 200,000 clones, 65% to 85% found once. The sample taken for sequencing was PBMCs or T cells enriched from blood (not recorded which). The origin of the receptors is a man aged 35-49 years who had recovered from COVID-19. Each CDR3 is given without its conserved first and last residue.

J gene: TRBJ1-2; CDR3 length: 10; V gene: TRBV2; CDR3 protein: AREAGGYGYT
J gene: TRBJ2-5; CDR3 length: 13; V gene: TRBV2; CDR3 protein: ASLRTSGLQETQY
J gene: TRBJ1-1; CDR3 length: 12; V gene: TRBV7-6; CDR3 protein: ASSSPGNWAEAF
J gene: TRBJ1-5; CDR3 length: 12; V gene: TRBV7-9; CDR3 protein: ASSYRDSNQPQH
J gene: TRBJ1-3; CDR3 length: 13; V gene: TRBV7-3; CDR3 protein: ASSLSTGAGNTIY
J gene: TRBJ1-5; CDR3 length: 12; V gene: TRBV29-1; CDR3 protein: SVPGWGAGQPQH
J gene: TRBJ2-3; CDR3 length: 14; V gene: TRBV13; CDR3 protein: ASSPRGAASTDTQY
J gene: TRBJ2-2; CDR3 length: 13; V gene: TRBV2; CDR3 protein: ASSVLAGGTGELF
J gene: TRBJ2-5; CDR3 length: 13; V gene: TRBV24-1; CDR3 protein: ATSDPGQGGETQY
J gene: TRBJ1-3; CDR3 length: 12; V gene: TRBV19; CDR3 protein: ASRGREAGNTIY
J gene: TRBJ2-5; CDR3 length: 12; V gene: TRBV3-1/TRBV3-2; CDR3 protein: ASSHGTTQETQY
J gene: TRBJ1-2; CDR3 length: 9; V gene: TRBV2; CDR3 protein: ASSGEYGYT
J gene: TRBJ1-2; CDR3 length: 11; V gene: TRBV3-1/TRBV3-2; CDR3 protein: ASSQERRGGYT
J gene: TRBJ1-3; CDR3 length: 14; V gene: TRBV6-1; CDR3 protein: ASREGTLGGGNTIY
J gene: TRBJ2-2; CDR3 length: 15; V gene: TRBV2; CDR3 protein: ASSEMWTESNTGELF
J gene: TRBJ1-1; CDR3 length: 11; V gene: TRBV6-5; CDR3 protein: ASSRTNPPEAF
J gene: TRBJ2-3; CDR3 length: 12; V gene: TRBV5-1; CDR3 protein: ASAPEGGPDTQY
J gene: TRBJ1-1; CDR3 length: 10; V gene: TRBV10-3; CDR3 protein: AISESGGEAF
J gene: TRBJ2-1; CDR3 length: 13; V gene: TRBV24-1; CDR3 protein: ATSFAGPGSNEQF
J gene: TRBJ2-7; CDR3 length: 11; V gene: TRBV5-4; CDR3 protein: ASSFKTGYEQY
J gene: TRBJ2-3; CDR3 length: 15; V gene: TRBV4-1; CDR3 protein: ASSQDPPSGGTDTQY
J gene: TRBJ1-2; CDR3 length: 14; V gene: TRBV6-4; CDR3 protein: ASSPQGDRVNYGYT
J gene: TRBJ2-3; CDR3 length: 12; V gene: TRBV7-2; CDR3 protein: ASKKAAFTDTQY
J gene: TRBJ2-5; CDR3 length: 15; V gene: TRBV5-1; CDR3 protein: ASSRDRVNPVEETQY
J gene: TRBJ1-4; CDR3 length: 12; V gene: TRBV5-1; CDR3 protein: ASSSGNLGEKLF
J gene: TRBJ1-2; CDR3 length: 12; V gene: TRBV19; CDR3 protein: ASTSPGGDYGYT
J gene: TRBJ1-5; CDR3 length: 13; V gene: TRBV27; CDR3 protein: ASSLYVGPYQPQH
J gene: TRBJ1-2; CDR3 length: 14; V gene: TRBV5-6; CDR3 protein: ASSLGTGGAKEGYT
J gene: TRBJ2-3; CDR3 length: 11; V gene: TRBV2; CDR3 protein: ASVRVYPDTQY
J gene: TRBJ2-3; CDR3 length: 10; V gene: TRBV7-8; CDR3 protein: ASSLTAVTQY
J gene: TRBJ1-4; CDR3 length: 12; V gene: TRBV5-1; CDR3 protein: ASSTGGPNEKLF
J gene: TRBJ1-1; CDR3 length: 13; V gene: TRBV7-8; CDR3 protein: ASRAQGAGNTEAF
J gene: TRBJ1-3; CDR3 length: 11; V gene: TRBV5-6; CDR3 protein: ASSSDKGNTIY
J gene: TRBJ1-1; CDR3 length: 12; V gene: TRBV13; CDR3 protein: ASSSQGVDTEAF
J gene: TRBJ2-2; CDR3 length: 14; V gene: TRBV4-2; CDR3 protein: ASSRHAGAWGGELF
J gene: TRBJ1-5; CDR3 length: 13; V gene: TRBV21-1; CDR3 protein: ASSPGTGNNQPQH
J gene: TRBJ2-5; CDR3 length: 13; V gene: TRBV10-2; CDR3 protein: ASSAPSGGEETQY
J gene: TRBJ1-4; CDR3 length: 15; V gene: TRBV18; CDR3 protein: ASSLGAPGQHNEKLF
J gene: TRBJ1-4; CDR3 length: 14; V gene: TRBV30; CDR3 protein: AWSSRTGGSNEKLF